Each of the 22 T cell receptor beta chains below was sequenced from the same sample in a study of T-cell memory formation after mild COVID-19. TCRdb analysed the 5' RACE reads with MiXCR anew, one entry per CDR3 protein. The profile covers 450,000 to 700,000 distinct CDR3 sequences, with about a sixth appearing a single time and about 11% taken by the ten largest. The sample taken for sequencing was PBMCs or a T cell subset sorted from them (not recorded which). These receptors were taken from an adult woman who had mild COVID-19 (a few samples of this study predate the infection). Cell type and time point are not known.

In its sample, this clonotype was seen a few times. The V gene is TRBV6-5, the J gene TRBJ2-2; possible D gene TRBD1, 5 bases. The CDR3 extends over 15 amino acids. Germline-derived CDR1 and CDR2 are MNHEY and SVGAGI. Trimming left V 2 bases short and J 1 base short, with 8 bases between. The CDR3, as DNA: TGTGCCAGCAGTTACACTGGACAGAACACCGGGGAGCTGTTTTTT. Protein product: CASSYTGQNTGELFF.

This clonotype turned up a few times. The chain carries TRBV20-1 and TRBJ2-7; 8 bases line up with TRBD2. CDR3 length equals 14 residues. Germline V lookup: CDR1 DFQATT, CDR2 SNEGSKA (reference sequence). The trim removed 6 bases at V and 8 bases at J, leaving 15 bases unmatched. CDR3 bases: TGCAGTGCAGAAGATTCTAGGACTAGCCCAAAGCAGTACTTC. This codes for CSAEDSRTSPKQYF.

This clonotype has a handful of counts. This rearrangement joins TRBV19 to TRBJ2-3, with 7 bases fitting TRBD1. In germline, CDR1 is LNHDA, CDR2 SQIVND (reference sequence). CDR3 size: 13 residues. Germline trimming cut 5 bases from V and 3 bases from J; bases unmatched to any gene: 2. This chain's CDR3 is CASSPGQTDTQYF. For the CDR3, the DNA is TGTGCCAGTAGTCCGGGACAGACAGATACGCAGTATTTT.

This clonotype was recorded many times. Here the CDR3 DNA reads TGCAGTGCTAGAGATCTACTAGCGGGGACAGATACGCAGTATTTT. This sequence encodes CSARDLLAGTDTQYF. This chain joins TRBV20-1 and TRBJ2-3; TRBD2 matches at 10 bases. Germline CDR1 is DFQATT and CDR2 is SNEGSKA (reference sequence). With V trimmed by 0 bases and J by 3 bases, 3 bases remained unmatched. The CDR3 has 15 amino acids.

J is TRBJ1-1 and V is TRBV11-2; the D gene is possibly TRBD1 (6 bases). Trimming stripped 5 bases from V and 11 bases from J, with 18 bases between. Germline lookup yields CDR1 SGHAT and CDR2 FQNNGV. CDR3 length: 13 amino acids. CDR3 sequence (DNA): TGTGCCAGCAGCCCCCTCGGGGGAGGGGGGGCTTTCTTT. Residues: CASSPLGGGGAFF. The entire variable domain, with the rest obtained from reference TRBV11-2 and TRBJ1-1, is as follows: EAGVAQSPRYKIIEKRQSVAFWCNPISGHATLYWYQQILGQGPKLLIQFQNNGVVDDSQLPKDRFSAERLKGVDSTLKIQPAKLEDSAVYLCASSPLGGGGAFFGQGTRLTVV.

V is TRBV9 and J is TRBJ2-7, with a tentative D call TRBD2 (7 bases). Germline-derived CDR1 and CDR2 are SGDLS and YYNGEE. With 0 bases removed from V and 9 bases from J, the gap between germline ends came to 19 bases. CDR3 length: 15 residues. CDR3 sequence: CASSVAGGELKRQYF. The CDR3, as DNA: TGTGCCAGCAGCGTAGCGGGGGGCGAACTGAAGCGGCAGTACTTC.

This clonotype was observed a few times. This chain links TRBV29-1 with TRBJ2-3, with D uncertain. Looked up from germline, CDR1 is SQVTM and CDR2 is ANQGSEA. V was cut by 6 bases and J by 3 bases, with 13 bases left in between. This CDR3 has 13 amino acids. CDR3 amino acids: CSVVTFGTDTQYF. The DNA for the CDR3 is TGCAGCGTAGTCACGTTTGGAACAGATACGCAGTATTTT.

The V gene is TRBV7-2, the J gene TRBJ2-1, with a weak D call TRBD1 (6 bases). Germline V gives CDR1 SGHTA, CDR2 FQGNSA. The CDR3 is made up of 13 amino acids. V was shortened by 7 bases and J by 6 bases, with 13 bases between the two germline ends. CDR3 sequence: CASNQRTANEQFF. The DNA for the CDR3 is TGTGCCAGCAACCAGAGGACAGCCAATGAGCAGTTCTTC.

This rearrangement joins TRBV29-1 to TRBJ1-2, with TRBD1 as a possible D gene (6 bases). V gave up 1 base and J gave up 0 bases, with 15 bases separating them. This CDR3 comprises 16 residues. Per germline, CDR1 SQVTM and CDR2 ANQGSEA. The CDR3 is CSVEGTHRATNYGYTF. The CDR3 DNA is TGCAGCGTTGAAGGGACCCACAGGGCTACTAACTATGGCTACACCTTC.

The V and J genes are TRBV5-1 and TRBJ2-5; 7 bases agree with TRBD1. J was trimmed by 2 bases and V by 0 bases; bases with no gene match: 4. The germline CDR1 and CDR2 sequences are SGHRS and YFSETQ. The CDR3 totals 15 residues. The CDR3 sequence: CASSLDGTAQETQYF. CDR3 sequence (DNA): TGCGCCAGCAGCTTGGACGGGACAGCTCAAGAGACCCAGTACTTC.

V is TRBV30 and J is TRBJ2-1, with 9 bases fitting TRBD1. The CDR3 is 13 amino acids. The ends lost 3 bases at V and 9 bases at J; junction bases unmatched: 6. The germline gives CDR1 GTSNPN, CDR2 SVGIG (reference sequence). This chain's CDR3 is CAWSQQGASEQFF. The CDR3 nucleotides read TGTGCCTGGAGCCAACAGGGGGCCAGTGAGCAGTTCTTC.

The table lists this clonotype with a few counts. The rearrangement uses TRBV7-8 and TRBJ2-2, with D perhaps assigned TRBD1 or TRBD2 (5 bases each). This CDR3 has 12 amino acids. Germline CDR1 and CDR2: SGHVS and FQNEAQ. With 8 bases removed from V and 3 bases from J, the gap between germline ends came to 7 bases. Here the CDR3 reads CASGTYTGELFF. CDR3 nucleotide sequence: TGTGCCAGCGGGACCTACACCGGGGAGCTGTTTTTT. Full variable domain (missing parts from reference TRBV7-8 and TRBJ2-2): GAGVSQSPRYKVAKRGQDVALRCDPISGHVSLFWYQQALGQGPEFLTYFQNEAQLDKSGLPSDRFFAERPEGSVSTLKIQRTQQEDSAVYLCASGTYTGELFFGEGSRLTVL.

This clonotype was detected only a few times. J is TRBJ2-1 and V is TRBV24-1; TRBD1 agrees at 7 bases. CDR3 length: 17 amino acids. Looked up from germline, CDR1 is KGHDR and CDR2 is SFDVKD. V lost 4 bases, J lost 1 base, and 9 bases stayed unmatched. In DNA, the CDR3 is TGTGCCACCAGTGAAGGAACAGGGGATTATTCCTACAATGAGCAGTTCTTC. Its protein is CATSEGTGDYSYNEQFF.

This clonotype has a handful of counts. The gene calls are TRBV7-2 and TRBJ2-7; D is unclear. V gave up 2 bases and J gave up 2 bases, with 13 bases separating them. Germline CDR1 SGHTA, CDR2 FQGNSA. The CDR3 covers 15 residues. The CDR3 sequence: CASSLWSASTYEQYF. The DNA for the CDR3 is TGTGCCAGCAGCTTATGGTCAGCGTCTACCTACGAGCAGTACTTC.

The rearrangement links TRBV27 to TRBJ2-3; D gene unclear. CDR3 length: 13 amino acids. V lost 11 bases, J lost 3 bases, and 15 bases lay in between. Looked up from germline, CDR1 is MNHEY and CDR2 is SMNVEV (reference sequence). The CDR3 nucleotides are TGTGCCCCTATATGTGGCGTGACAGATACGCAGTATTTT. Translated, it gives CAPICGVTDTQYF.

This clonotype appeared a few times. This chain joins TRBV12-3 or TRBV12-4 and TRBJ1-3; D might be TRBD1 (5 bases). Between the trimmed V and J ends, which lost 8 bases and 2 bases, there was a span of 10 bases. The CDR3 runs 13 residues. The CDR3 DNA sequence: TGTGCCAGCCTGGACATTGCTGGAAACACCATATATTTT. This codes for CASLDIAGNTIYF.

This clonotype was seen just once. The chain combines TRBV2 with TRBJ1-1; 7 bases align to TRBD1. Germline-derived CDR1 and CDR2 are SNHLY and FYNNEI. The CDR3 runs to 13 residues. V dropped 9 bases and J dropped 1; count of bases not matched to a gene: 5. The DNA of the CDR3 is TGTGCCAGTGAGACAGGGAAGAACACTGAAGCTTTCTTT. This codes for CASETGKNTEAFF.

The V call is TRBV2, the J call TRBJ1-1; D is ambiguous. The CDR3 contains 11 residues. The V gene's germline CDR1 is SNHLY and CDR2 FYNNEI. With 7 bases removed from V and 9 bases from J, the gap between germline ends came to 12 bases. The CDR3 loop is CASTLRSQAFF. The CDR3 DNA sequence: TGTGCCAGCACCCTGCGGAGTCAAGCTTTCTTT.

In this sample, this clonotype turned up a few times. The V gene is TRBV29-1, the J gene TRBJ1-5, with D unclear. Per the germline V gene, CDR1 is SQVTM and CDR2 is ANQGSEA. This CDR3 is 12 amino acids long. V was shortened by 5 bases and J by 6 bases, with 11 bases between the two germline ends. CDR3 coding DNA: TGCAGCGTTACGGCAGGAGGTCAGCCCCAGCATTTT. Amino acid sequence: CSVTAGGQPQHF. Combining the CDR3 with reference TRBV29-1 and TRBJ1-5 gives the whole variable domain SAVISQKPSRDICQRGTSLTIQCQVDSQVTMMFWYRQQPGQSLTLIATANQGSEATYESGFVIDKFPISRPNLTFSTLTVSNMSPEDSSIYLCSVTAGGQPQHFGDGTRLSIL.

The sample holds a few counts of this clonotype. The chain joins TRBV5-1 to TRBJ1-4; 9 bases line up with TRBD1. CDR3 length: 15 residues. The V and J ends lost 4 bases and 5 bases, in that order; junction bases with no gene match: 6. CDR1 and CDR2 from the germline V gene are SGHRS and YFSETQ. The CDR3 sequence: CASSLGTGINEKLFF. The CDR3 DNA is TGCGCCAGCAGCCTCGGGACAGGGATCAATGAAAAACTGTTTTTT.

The V gene is TRBV12-3 or TRBV12-4, the J gene TRBJ2-3; D is undetermined. CDR3 length: 13 residues. Trimming left V 4 bases short and J 4 bases short, with 9 bases between. DNA for the CDR3: TGTGCCAGCAGTTCAGCACGGGCAGATACGCAGTATTTT. This translates into CASSSARADTQYF.

Here the CDR3 reads CASSYSSYSHEQFF. In nucleotides, the CDR3 is TGTGCCAGCAGTTATTCGTCTTATTCCCATGAGCAGTTCTTC. This chain joins TRBV6-2 or TRBV6-3 and TRBJ2-1; D not certain. V was pared by 3 bases and J by 8 bases, with 14 bases between. The germline CDR1 and CDR2 sequences are MNHEY and SVGEGT. The CDR3 covers 14 residues.